This TCR beta chain was obtained from a study of T cells in Graves' hyperthyroidism and ophthalmopathy. Study-level results: Ophthalmopathy was model-predicted a median approximately six months pre-onset. In blood, most of the thyroid clonotypes expanded above 0.001 were also present.

This clonotype was seen only a few times. Its antigen is as yet unknown. What was amplified from RNA transcripts were TCR beta CDR3 regions. The HTBI primer set drove a first-round RT-PCR of the TCR CDR3. MiXCR was run by TCRdb on the multiplex PCR reads, yielding one entry per CDR3 protein. The data hold 350,000 to 400,000 distinct CDR3 sequences, with over 15% observed a single time. In germline, CDR1 is SGHTA, CDR2 FQGNSA. Trimming took off 3 bases at V and 1 base at J, with 10 bases between the two ends. The CDR3 has 15 amino acids. The sequence was obtained from a woman under 30 with Graves' hyperthyroidism. The V call is TRBV7-2, the J call TRBJ1-5, with D tentatively TRBD1 (6 bases). The sample taken for sequencing was blood. The CDR3 here is CASSLIRGSNQPQHF. CDR3 sequence (DNA): TGTGCCAGCAGCTTGATAAGGGGGAGCAATCAGCCCCAGCATTTT. Looking up the rest from reference TRBV7-2 and TRBJ1-5 gives the full variable domain: GAGVSQSPSNKVTEKGKDVELRCDPISGHTALYWYRQSLGQGLEFLIYFQGNSAPDKSGLPSDRFSAERTGGSVSTLTIQRTQQEDSAVYLCASSLIRGSNQPQHFGDGTRLSIL.